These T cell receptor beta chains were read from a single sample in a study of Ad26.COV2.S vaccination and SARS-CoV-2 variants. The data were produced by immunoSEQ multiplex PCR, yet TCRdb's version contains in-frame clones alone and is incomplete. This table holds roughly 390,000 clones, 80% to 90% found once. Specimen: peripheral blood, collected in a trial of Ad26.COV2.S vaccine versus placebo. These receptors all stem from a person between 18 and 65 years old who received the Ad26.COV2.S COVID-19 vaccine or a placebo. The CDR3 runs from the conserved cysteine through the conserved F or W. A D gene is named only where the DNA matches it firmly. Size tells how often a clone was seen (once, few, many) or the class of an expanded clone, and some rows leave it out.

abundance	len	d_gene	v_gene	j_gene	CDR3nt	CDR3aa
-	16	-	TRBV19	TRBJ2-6	TGTGCCAGTAGTATGTGGACGGTCTCTGGGGCCAACGTCCTGACTTTC	CASSMWTVSGANVLTF
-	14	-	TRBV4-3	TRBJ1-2	TGCGCCAGCAGCCAAGGGACACAGAACTATGGCTACACCTTC	CASSQGTQNYGYTF
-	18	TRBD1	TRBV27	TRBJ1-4	TGTGCCAGCAGTTTAAAGGGGGCGTTAAGTTTCACTAATGAAAAACTGTTTTTT	CASSLKGALSFTNEKLFF
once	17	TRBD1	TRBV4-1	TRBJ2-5	TGCGCCAGCAGCCAAGAACAGGGGATTATGGAGCAAGAGACCCAGTACTTC	CASSQEQGIMEQETQYF
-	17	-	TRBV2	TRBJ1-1	TGTGCCAGCAGGCATGGGGCCGGAGGACTAAGGTACACTGAAGCTTTCTTT	CASRHGAGGLRYTEAFF
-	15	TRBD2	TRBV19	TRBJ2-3	TGTGCCAGCCGGCCCGGGGGGTCCCGCACAGATACGCAGTATTTT	CASRPGGSRTDTQYF
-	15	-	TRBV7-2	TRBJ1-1	TGTGCCAGCAGCTTATCGGGCCAGACGAACACTGAAGCTTTCTTT	CASSLSGQTNTEAFF
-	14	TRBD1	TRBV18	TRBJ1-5	TGTGCCAGCTCACCAGACAGGGTTGGGCAGCCCCAGCATTTT	CASSPDRVGQPQHF
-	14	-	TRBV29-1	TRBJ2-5	TGCAGCGTTGTGTCCAGGGTTCGTGCGGAGACCCAGTACTTC	CSVVSRVRAETQYF
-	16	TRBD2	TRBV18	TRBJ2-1	TGTGCCAGCTCACCAGGTACTAGCGGGGCCTACAATGAGCAGTTCTTC	CASSPGTSGAYNEQFF
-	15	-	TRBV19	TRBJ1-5	TGTGCCAGTAGTATAGAGGGCAGTAGTAATCAGCCCCAGCATTTT	CASSIEGSSNQPQHF
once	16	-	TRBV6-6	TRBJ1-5	TGTGCCAGCACTACCCCGGGGAGACATAGCAATCAGCCCCAGCATTTT	CASTTPGRHSNQPQHF
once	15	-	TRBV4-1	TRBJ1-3	TGCGCCAGCAGCCTGCGACAGATCACTGGAAACACCATATATTTT	CASSLRQITGNTIYF
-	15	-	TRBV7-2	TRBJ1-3	TGTGCCAGCAGCTTATCCGCAAACTCTGGAAACACCATATATTTT	CASSLSANSGNTIYF
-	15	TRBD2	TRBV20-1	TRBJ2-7	TGCAGTGCTAGTAGGGGGACTAGCGGGGCATACGAGCAGTACTTC	CSASRGTSGAYEQYF
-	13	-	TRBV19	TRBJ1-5	TGTGCCAGTAGCCGACAGAAAAATCAGCCCCAGCATTTT	CASSRQKNQPQHF
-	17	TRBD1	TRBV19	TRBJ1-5	TGTGCCAGTAGTATCCCCCGGACAGGGCGAAGCAATCAGCCCCAGCATTTT	CASSIPRTGRSNQPQHF
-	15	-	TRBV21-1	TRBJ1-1	TGTGCCAGCAGCACTCGATGGGACATGAACACTGAAGCTTTCTTT	CASSTRWDMNTEAFF
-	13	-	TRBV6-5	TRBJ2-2	TGTGCCAGCAGTTACGTGGGTACCGGGGAGCTGTTTTTT	CASSYVGTGELFF
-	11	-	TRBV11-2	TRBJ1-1	TGTGCCGCAGGCTCGGGTGGAGAAGCTTTCTTT	CAAGSGGEAFF
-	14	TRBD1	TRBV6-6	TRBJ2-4	TGTGCCAGCAGTTACAGACAGGGGGAGGCCATTCAGTACTTC	CASSYRQGEAIQYF
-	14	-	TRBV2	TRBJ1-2	TGTGCCAGCAGTGAGCTTACGGCAAACTATGGCTACACCTTC	CASSELTANYGYTF
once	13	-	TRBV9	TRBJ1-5	TGTGCCAGCAGCGTAGGGGGAGGTCAGCCCCAGCATTTT	CASSVGGGQPQHF
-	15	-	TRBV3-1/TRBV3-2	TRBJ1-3	TGTGCCAGCAGCCAAACGACAGGTACAGGAAACACCATATATTTT	CASSQTTGTGNTIYF
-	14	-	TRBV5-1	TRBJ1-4	TGCGCCAGCAGCTTGCGGGCAGGCAAGGAAAAACTGTTTTTT	CASSLRAGKEKLFF
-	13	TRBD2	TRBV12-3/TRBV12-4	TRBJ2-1	TGTGCCAGCAGTCTTGCGGGGGGTGATGAGCAGTTCTTC	CASSLAGGDEQFF
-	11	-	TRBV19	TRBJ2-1	TGTGCCAGTAGTATCGTTGATGTGCAGTTCTTC	CASSIVDVQFF
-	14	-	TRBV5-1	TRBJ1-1	TGCGCCAGCAGCCCTAGGGGTCGGAACACTGAAGCTTTCTTT	CASSPRGRNTEAFF
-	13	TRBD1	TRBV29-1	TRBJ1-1	TGCAGCGCGGACAGGGACCCGAACACTGAAGCTTTCTTT	CSADRDPNTEAFF
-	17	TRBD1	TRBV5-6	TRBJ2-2	TGTGCCAGCTGGGGGACGACAGGGATAAAAAACACCGGGGAGCTGTTTTTT	CASWGTTGIKNTGELFF
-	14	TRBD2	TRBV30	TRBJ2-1	TGTGCCTGGAGTACCGGGACTAGCAATGATGAGCAGTTCTTC	CAWSTGTSNDEQFF
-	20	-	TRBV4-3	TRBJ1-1	TGCGCCAGCAGCCAACAAATATGGGGGTTGGGGGGTTCGGTCAACACTGAAGCTTTCTTT	CASSQQIWGLGGSVNTEAFF
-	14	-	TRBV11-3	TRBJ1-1	TGTGCCAGCAGCCTTATGGGGGCGGACACTGAAGCTTTCTTT	CASSLMGADTEAFF
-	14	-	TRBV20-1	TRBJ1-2	TGCAGTGCTAGTTTGGGGGGCGCAAGCTATGGCTACACCTTC	CSASLGGASYGYTF
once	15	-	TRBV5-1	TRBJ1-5	TGCGCCAGCAGCTTGGAGGGGGGAGGAAATCAGCCCCAGCATTTT	CASSLEGGGNQPQHF
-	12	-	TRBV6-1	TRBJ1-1	TGTGCCAGCAGTGAAGGCGTCAGGGAAGCTTTCTTT	CASSEGVREAFF
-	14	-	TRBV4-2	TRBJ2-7	TGTGCCAGCAGCCAAGAAGACAACTCCTACGAGCAGTACTTC	CASSQEDNSYEQYF
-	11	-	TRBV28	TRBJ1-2	TGTGCCAGCGGGATAAACTATGGCTACACCTTC	CASGINYGYTF
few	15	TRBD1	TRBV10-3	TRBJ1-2	TGTGCCATCAGTGAGAGGGGGACAGACGGCTATGGCTACACCTTC	CAISERGTDGYGYTF
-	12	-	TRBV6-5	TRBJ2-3	TGTGCCAGCAGTCCCCAGGCAGATACGCAGTATTTT	CASSPQADTQYF
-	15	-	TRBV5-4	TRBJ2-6	TGTGCCAGCAGCCCTGGGGGCACTGGGGCCAACGTCCTGACTTTC	CASSPGGTGANVLTF